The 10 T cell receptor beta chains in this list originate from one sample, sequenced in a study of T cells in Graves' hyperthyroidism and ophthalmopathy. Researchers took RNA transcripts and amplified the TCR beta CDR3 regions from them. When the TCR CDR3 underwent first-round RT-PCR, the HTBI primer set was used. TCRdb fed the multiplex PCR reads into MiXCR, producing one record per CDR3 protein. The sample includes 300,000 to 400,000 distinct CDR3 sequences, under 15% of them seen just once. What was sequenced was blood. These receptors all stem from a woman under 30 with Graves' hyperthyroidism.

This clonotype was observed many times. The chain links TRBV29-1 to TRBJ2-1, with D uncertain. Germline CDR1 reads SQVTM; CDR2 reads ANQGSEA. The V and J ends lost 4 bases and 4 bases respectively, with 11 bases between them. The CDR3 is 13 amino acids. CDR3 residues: CSVGHQPYNEQFF. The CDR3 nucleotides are TGCAGCGTTGGCCATCAGCCTTACAATGAGCAGTTCTTC.

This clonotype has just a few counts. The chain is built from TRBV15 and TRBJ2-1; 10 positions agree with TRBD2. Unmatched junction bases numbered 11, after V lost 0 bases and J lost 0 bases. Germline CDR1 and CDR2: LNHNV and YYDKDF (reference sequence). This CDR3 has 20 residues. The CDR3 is CATSRDRPSGGSSSYNEQFF. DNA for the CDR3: TGTGCCACCAGCAGAGATAGGCCTAGCGGGGGCTCGAGCTCCTACAATGAGCAGTTCTTC.

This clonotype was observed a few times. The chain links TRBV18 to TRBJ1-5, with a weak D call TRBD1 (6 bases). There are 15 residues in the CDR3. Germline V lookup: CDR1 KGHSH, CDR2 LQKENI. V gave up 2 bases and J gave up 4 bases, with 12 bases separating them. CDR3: CASSPAGTINQPQHF. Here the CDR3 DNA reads TGTGCCAGCTCACCAGCCGGGACAATTAATCAGCCCCAGCATTTT.

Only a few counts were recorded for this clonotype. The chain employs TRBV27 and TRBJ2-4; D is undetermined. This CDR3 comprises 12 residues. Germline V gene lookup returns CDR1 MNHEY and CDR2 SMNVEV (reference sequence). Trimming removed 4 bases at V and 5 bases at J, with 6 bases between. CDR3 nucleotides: TGTGCCAGCAGTTCCATGGAAAACATTCAGTACTTC. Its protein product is CASSSMENIQYF.

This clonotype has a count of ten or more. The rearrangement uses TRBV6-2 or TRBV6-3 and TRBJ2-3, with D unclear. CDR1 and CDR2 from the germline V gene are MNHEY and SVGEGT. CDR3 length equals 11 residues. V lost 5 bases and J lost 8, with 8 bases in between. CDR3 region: CASSPQTTQYF. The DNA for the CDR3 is TGTGCCAGCAGTCCCCAGACTACGCAGTATTTT.

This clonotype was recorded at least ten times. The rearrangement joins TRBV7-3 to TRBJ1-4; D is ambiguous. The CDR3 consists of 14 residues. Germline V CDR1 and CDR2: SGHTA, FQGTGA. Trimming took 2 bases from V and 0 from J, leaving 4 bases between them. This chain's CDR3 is CASSLQPTNEKLFF. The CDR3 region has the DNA TGTGCCAGCAGCTTACAGCCAACTAATGAAAAACTGTTTTTT.

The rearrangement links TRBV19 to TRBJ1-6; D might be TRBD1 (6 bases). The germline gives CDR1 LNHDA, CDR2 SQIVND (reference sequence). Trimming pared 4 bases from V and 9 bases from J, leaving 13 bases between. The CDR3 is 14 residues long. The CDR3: CASSTRQEGSPLHF. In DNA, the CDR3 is TGTGCCAGTAGTACCAGACAGGAAGGTTCACCCCTCCACTTT.

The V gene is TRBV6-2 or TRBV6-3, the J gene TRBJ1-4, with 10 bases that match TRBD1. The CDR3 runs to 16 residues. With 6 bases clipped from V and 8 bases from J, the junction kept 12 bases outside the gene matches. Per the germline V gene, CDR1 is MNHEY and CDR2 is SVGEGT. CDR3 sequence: CASRPAGQGRKEKLFF. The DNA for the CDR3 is TGTGCCAGCAGACCCGCGGGACAGGGGCGAAAGGAAAAACTGTTTTTT.

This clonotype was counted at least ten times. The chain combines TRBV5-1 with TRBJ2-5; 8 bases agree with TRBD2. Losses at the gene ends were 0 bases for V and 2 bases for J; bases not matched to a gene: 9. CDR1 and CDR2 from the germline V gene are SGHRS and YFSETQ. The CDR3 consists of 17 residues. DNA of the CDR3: TGCGCCAGCAGCTTGGAAGTAGCGGGATTACAACAAGAGACCCAGTACTTC. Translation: CASSLEVAGLQQETQYF.

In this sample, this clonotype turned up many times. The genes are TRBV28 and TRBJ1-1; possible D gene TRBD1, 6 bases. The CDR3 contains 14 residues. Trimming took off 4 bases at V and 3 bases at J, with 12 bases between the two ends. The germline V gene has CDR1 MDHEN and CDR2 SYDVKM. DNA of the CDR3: TGTGCCAGCAGTTCCACGGGGGGCTACACTGAAGCTTTCTTT. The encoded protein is CASSSTGGYTEAFF.